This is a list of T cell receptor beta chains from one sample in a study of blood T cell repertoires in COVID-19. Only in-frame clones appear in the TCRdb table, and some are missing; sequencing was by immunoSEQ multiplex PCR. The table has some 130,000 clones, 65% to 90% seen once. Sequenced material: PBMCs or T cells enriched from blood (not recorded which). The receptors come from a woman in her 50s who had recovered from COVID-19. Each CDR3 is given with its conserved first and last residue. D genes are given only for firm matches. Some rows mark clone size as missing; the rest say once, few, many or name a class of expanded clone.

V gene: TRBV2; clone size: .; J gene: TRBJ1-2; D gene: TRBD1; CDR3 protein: CASSDRGYGYTF; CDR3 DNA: TGTGCCAGCAGTGACAGGGGGTATGGCTACACCTTC
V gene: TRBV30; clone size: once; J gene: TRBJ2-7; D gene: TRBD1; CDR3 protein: CAWSGTGSGEQYF; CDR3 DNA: TGTGCCTGGAGCGGGACAGGTTCTGGCGAGCAGTACTTC
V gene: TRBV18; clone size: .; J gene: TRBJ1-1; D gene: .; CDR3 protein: CASSEGGRGTEAFF; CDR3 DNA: TGTGCCAGCTCCGAGGGGGGGCGAGGCACTGAAGCTTTCTTT
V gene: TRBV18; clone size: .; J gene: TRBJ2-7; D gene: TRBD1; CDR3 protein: CASSTGQGLSYEQYF; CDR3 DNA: TGTGCCAGCTCAACGGGACAGGGGTTATCCTACGAGCAGTACTTC
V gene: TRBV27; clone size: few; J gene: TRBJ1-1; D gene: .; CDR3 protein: CASSLNSRVNTEAFF; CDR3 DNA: TGTGCCAGCAGTTTAAATAGCAGGGTGAACACTGAAGCTTTCTTT
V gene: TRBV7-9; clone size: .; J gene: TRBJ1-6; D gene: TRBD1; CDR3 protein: CASSFSGQPNSPLHF; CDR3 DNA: TGTGCCAGCAGCTTTTCGGGACAGCCTAATTCACCCCTCCACTTT
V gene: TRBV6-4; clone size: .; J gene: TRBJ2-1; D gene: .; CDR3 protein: CASSDNGPRGVQFF; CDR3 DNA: TGTGCCAGCAGTGACAATGGACCCAGGGGAGTGCAGTTCTTC
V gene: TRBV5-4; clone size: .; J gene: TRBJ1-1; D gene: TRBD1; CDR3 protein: CASSFQGAIEAFF; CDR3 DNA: TGTGCCAGCAGCTTCCAGGGGGCAATAGAAGCTTTCTTT
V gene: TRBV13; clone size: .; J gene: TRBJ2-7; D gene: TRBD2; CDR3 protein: CASSSGYLGGGSKQYF; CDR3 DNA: TGTGCCAGCAGCTCCGGGTACCTCGGGGGGGGCAGTAAGCAGTACTTC
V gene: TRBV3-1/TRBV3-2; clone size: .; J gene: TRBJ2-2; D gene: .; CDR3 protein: CASSQTFSQGIFGELFF; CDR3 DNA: TGTGCCAGCAGCCAAACTTTTTCTCAGGGGATTTTCGGGGAGCTGTTTTTT
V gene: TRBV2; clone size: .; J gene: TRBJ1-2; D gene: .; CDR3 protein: CASSELTVYGYTF; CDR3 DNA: TGTGCCAGCAGTGAGTTAACAGTGTATGGCTACACCTTC
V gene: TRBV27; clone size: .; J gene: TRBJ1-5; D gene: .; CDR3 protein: CASSLSQGGAGNQPQHF; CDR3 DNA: TGTGCCAGCAGTTTATCACAAGGGGGGGCTGGCAATCAGCCCCAGCATTTT
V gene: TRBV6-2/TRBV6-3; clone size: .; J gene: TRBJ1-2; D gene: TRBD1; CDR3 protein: CASSYFPDREDYGYTF; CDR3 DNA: TGTGCCAGCAGTTACTTTCCGGACAGGGAGGACTATGGCTACACCTTC
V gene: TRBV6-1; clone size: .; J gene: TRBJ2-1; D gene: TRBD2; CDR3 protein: CASSEGLAGVGSYNEQFF; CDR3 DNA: TGTGCCAGCAGTGAAGGGCTAGCGGGGGTAGGCTCCTACAATGAGCAGTTCTTC
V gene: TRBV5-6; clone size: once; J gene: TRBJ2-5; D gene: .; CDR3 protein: CASSYGDIVRAQYF; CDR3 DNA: TGTGCCAGCAGCTATGGGGACATAGTTCGGGCCCAGTACTTC
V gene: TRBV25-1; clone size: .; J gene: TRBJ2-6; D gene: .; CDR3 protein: CASSVTGANVLTF; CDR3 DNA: TGTGCCAGCAGTGTTACTGGGGCCAACGTCCTGACTTTC
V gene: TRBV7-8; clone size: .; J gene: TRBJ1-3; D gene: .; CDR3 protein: CASSLVGQFLSGNTIYF; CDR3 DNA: TGTGCCAGCAGCTTAGTTGGACAGTTCCTCTCTGGAAACACCATATATTTT
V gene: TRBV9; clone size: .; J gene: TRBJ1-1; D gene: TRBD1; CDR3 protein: CASSVGGTVNTEAFF; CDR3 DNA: TGTGCCAGCAGCGTCGGAGGGACAGTGAACACTGAAGCTTTCTTT
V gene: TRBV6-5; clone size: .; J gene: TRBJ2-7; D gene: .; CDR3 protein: CASRKTRTINEQYF; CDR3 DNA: TGTGCCAGCAGAAAAACAAGGACAATCAACGAGCAGTACTTC
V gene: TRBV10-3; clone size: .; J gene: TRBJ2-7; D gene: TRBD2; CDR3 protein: CAISDRVTSGPYEQYF; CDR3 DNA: TGTGCCATCAGTGACAGAGTGACTAGCGGCCCCTACGAGCAGTACTTC
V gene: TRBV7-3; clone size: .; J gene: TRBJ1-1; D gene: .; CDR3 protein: CASSLRAAGEAFF; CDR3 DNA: TGTGCCAGCAGCTTAAGGGCAGCCGGCGAAGCTTTCTTT
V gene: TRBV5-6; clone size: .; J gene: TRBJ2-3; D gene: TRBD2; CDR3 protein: CASSSTSGVPDTQYF; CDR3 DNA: TGTGCCAGCAGCTCGACTAGCGGGGTTCCAGATACGCAGTATTTT
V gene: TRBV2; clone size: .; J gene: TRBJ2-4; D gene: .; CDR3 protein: CASSVTGGEKNIQYF; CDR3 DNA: TGTGCCAGCAGCGTAACAGGGGGGGAAAAAAACATTCAGTACTTC
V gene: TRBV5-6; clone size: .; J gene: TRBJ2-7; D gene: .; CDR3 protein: CASSFLREQYF; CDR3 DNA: TGTGCCAGCAGCTTTCTCCGCGAGCAGTACTTC
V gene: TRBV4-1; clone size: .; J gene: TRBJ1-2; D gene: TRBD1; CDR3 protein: CASSEIPTGGIFDYGYTF; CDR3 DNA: TGCGCCAGCAGTGAAATACCCACAGGGGGCATATTCGACTATGGCTACACCTTC
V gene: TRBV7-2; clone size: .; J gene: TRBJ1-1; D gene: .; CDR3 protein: CASSLVTGLNTEAFF; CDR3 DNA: TGTGCCAGCAGCTTAGTAACGGGTTTGAACACTGAAGCTTTCTTT
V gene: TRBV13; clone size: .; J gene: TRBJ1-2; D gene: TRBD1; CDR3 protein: CASSLRSTGGTGGYTF; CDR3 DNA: TGTGCCAGCAGCTTAAGGTCAACAGGGGGCACGGGTGGCTACACCTTC